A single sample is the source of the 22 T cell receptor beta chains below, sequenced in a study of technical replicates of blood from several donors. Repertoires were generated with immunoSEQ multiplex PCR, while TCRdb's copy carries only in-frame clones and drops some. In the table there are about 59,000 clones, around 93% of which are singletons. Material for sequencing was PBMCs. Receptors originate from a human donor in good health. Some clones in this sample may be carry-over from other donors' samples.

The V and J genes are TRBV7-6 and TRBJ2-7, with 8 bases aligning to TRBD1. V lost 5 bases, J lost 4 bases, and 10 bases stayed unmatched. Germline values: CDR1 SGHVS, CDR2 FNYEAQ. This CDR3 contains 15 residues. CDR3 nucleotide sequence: TGTGCCAGCAGCCAGGAGCAGGGGGCTAATTACGAGCAGTACTTC. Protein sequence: CASSQEQGANYEQYF.

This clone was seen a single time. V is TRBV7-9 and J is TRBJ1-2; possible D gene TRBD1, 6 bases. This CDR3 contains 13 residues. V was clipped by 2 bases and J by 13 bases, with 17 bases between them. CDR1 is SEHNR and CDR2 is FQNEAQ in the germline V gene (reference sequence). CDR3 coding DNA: TGTGCCAGCAGCTTACTAACCACCGGACAGCCCACCTTC. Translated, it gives CASSLLTTGQPTF.

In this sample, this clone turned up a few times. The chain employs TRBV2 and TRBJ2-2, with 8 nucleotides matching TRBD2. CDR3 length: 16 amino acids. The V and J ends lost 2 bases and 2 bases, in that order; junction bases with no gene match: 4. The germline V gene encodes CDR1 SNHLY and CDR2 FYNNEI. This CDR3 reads CASSERSGGNTGELFF. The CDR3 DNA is TGTGCCAGCAGTGAAAGGAGCGGGGGAAACACCGGGGAGCTGTTTTTT.

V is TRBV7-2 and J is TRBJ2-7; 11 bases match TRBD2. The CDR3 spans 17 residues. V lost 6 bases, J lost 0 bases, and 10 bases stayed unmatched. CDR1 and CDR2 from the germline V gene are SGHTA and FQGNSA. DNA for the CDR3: TGTGCCAGCAGACCGGGGCAGGGACTAGCGGACTCCTACGAGCAGTACTTC. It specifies CASRPGQGLADSYEQYF.

The CDR3 DNA reads as TGTGCCAGCAGGTCCGGGACTAGCGGGACAGATACGCAGTATTTT. Translated: CASRSGTSGTDTQYF. The chain couples TRBV6-1 to TRBJ2-3; 12 bases are a match to TRBD2. Germline CDR1 is MNHNS and CDR2 is SASEGT. V gave up 6 bases and J gave up 3 bases; unmatched junction bases: 4. The CDR3 is 15 amino acids.

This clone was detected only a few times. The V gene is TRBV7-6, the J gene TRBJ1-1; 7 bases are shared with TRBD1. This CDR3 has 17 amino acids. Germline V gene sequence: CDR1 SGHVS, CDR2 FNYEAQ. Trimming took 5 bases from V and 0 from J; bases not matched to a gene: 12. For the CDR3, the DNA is TGTGCCAGCAGCCGGGGCGCAGGGGGGATAATGAACACTGAAGCTTTCTTT. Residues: CASSRGAGGIMNTEAFF.

CDR3 coding DNA: TGTGCCAGCAGCTTAGACAGGTTCAATCAGCCCCAGCATTTT. Protein sequence: CASSLDRFNQPQHF. The rearrangement uses TRBV7-9 and TRBJ1-5, with a tentative D call TRBD1 (5 bases). CDR1 is SEHNR and CDR2 is FQNEAQ in the germline V gene (reference sequence). The CDR3 contains 14 residues. Deletions cut 1 base from V and 3 bases from J, with 7 bases between. Supplemented by reference TRBV7-9 and TRBJ1-5, the full variable domain reads DTGVSQNPRHKITKRGQNVTFRCDPISEHNRLYWYRQTLGQGPEFLTYFQNEAQLEKSRLLSDRFSAERPKGSFSTLEIQRTEQGDSAMYLCASSLDRFNQPQHFGDGTRLSIL.

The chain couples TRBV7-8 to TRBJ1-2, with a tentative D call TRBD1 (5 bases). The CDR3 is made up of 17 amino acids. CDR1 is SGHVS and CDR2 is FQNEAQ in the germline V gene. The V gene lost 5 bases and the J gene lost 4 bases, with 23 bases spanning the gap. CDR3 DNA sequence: TGTGCCAGCAGCCCCCGGAGACAGCCAGCCTATGGCTATGGCTACACCTTC. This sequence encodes CASSPRRQPAYGYGYTF.

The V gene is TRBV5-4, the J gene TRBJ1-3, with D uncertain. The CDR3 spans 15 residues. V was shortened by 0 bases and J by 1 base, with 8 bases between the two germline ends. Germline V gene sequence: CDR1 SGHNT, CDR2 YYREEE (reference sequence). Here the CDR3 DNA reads TGTGCCAGCAGCTTGGAGGCGGAATCTGGAAACACCATATATTTT. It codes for CASSLEAESGNTIYF. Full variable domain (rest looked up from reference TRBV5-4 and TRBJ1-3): ETGVTQSPTHLIKTRGQQVTLRCSSQSGHNTVSWYQQALGQGPQFIFQYYREEENGRGNFPPRFSGLQFPNYSSELNVNALELDDSALYLCASSLEAESGNTIYFGEGSWLTVV.

The CDR3 DNA sequence: TGTGCCAGCAGCTCAACCCCGGGGGGGCAGGGGAAGGAAAAACTGTTTTTT. Translation: CASSSTPGGQGKEKLFF. The chain uses TRBV7-3 and TRBJ1-4; D perhaps matches TRBD1 (6 bases). The ends were cut back, 4 bases at V and 8 bases at J, with 23 bases in the middle. CDR1 SGHTA and CDR2 FQGTGA come from the germline V gene. This CDR3 spans 17 amino acids.

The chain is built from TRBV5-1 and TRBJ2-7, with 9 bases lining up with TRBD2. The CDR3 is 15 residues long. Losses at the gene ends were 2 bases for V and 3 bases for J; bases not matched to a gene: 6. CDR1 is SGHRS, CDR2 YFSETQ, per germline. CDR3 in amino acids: CASSFQAGGHYEQYF. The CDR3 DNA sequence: TGCGCCAGCAGCTTTCAGGCGGGGGGGCACTACGAGCAGTACTTC.

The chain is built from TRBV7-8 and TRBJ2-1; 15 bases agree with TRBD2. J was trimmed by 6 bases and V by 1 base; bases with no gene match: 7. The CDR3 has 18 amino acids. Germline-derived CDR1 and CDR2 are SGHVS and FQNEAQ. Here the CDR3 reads CASSLGTSGRAGSNEQFF. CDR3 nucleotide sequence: TGTGCCAGCAGCTTAGGGACTAGCGGGAGGGCCGGCTCCAATGAGCAGTTCTTC.

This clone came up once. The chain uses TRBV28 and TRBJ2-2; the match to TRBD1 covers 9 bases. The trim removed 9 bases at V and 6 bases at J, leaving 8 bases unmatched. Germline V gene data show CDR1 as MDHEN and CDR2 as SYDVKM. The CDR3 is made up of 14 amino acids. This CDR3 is CASKTGGVSGELFF. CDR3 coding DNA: TGTGCCAGTAAGACAGGGGGTGTCTCCGGGGAGCTGTTTTTT.

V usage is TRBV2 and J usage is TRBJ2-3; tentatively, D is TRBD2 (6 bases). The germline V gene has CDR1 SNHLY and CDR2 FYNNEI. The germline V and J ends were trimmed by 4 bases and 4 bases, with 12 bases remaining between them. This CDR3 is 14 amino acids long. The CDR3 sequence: CASSATRLADTQYF. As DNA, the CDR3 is TGTGCCAGCAGTGCCACTCGACTAGCAGATACGCAGTATTTT.

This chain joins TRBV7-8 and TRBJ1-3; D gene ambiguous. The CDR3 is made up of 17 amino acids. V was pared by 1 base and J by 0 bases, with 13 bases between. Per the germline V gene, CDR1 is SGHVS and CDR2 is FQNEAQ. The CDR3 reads CASSLGEGWSSGNTIYF. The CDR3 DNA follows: TGTGCCAGCAGCTTAGGAGAGGGCTGGAGCTCTGGAAACACCATATATTTT.

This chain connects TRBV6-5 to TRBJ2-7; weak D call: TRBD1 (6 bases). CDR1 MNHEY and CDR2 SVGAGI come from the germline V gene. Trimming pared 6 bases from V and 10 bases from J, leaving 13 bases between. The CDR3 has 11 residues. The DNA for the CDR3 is TGTGCCAGCAGATCCGATGGGGGCCAGTACTTC. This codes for CASRSDGGQYF.

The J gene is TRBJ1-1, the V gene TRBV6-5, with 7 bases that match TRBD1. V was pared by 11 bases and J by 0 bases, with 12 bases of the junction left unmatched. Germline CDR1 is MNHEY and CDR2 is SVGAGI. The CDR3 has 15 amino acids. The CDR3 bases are TGTGCCTCCCTTCGGGACAGCGGAATGAACACTGAAGCTTTCTTT. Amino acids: CASLRDSGMNTEAFF.

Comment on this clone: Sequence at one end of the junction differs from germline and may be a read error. The CDR3 DNA is TGTGCCTGGAAGGTTTCTCCAGGGACAGCCCCTTGTGACTTC. Translating gives CAWKVSPGTAPCDF. This chain links TRBV30 with TRBJ2-7; 7 nucleotides match TRBD1. The germline V gene encodes CDR1 GTSNPN and CDR2 SVGIG (reference sequence). The CDR3 runs 14 residues.

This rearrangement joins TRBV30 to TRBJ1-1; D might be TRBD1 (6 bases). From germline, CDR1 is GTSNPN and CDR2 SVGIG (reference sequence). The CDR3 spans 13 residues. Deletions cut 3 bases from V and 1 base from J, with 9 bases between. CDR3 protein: CAWRADRNTEAFF. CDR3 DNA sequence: TGTGCCTGGAGAGCGGACAGGAACACTGAAGCTTTCTTT. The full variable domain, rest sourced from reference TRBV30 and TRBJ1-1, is SQTIHQWPATLVQPVGSPLSLECTVEGTSNPNLYWYRQAAGRGLQLLFYSVGIGQISSEVPQNLSASRPQDRQFILSSKKLLLSDSGFYLCAWRADRNTEAFFGQGTRLTVV.

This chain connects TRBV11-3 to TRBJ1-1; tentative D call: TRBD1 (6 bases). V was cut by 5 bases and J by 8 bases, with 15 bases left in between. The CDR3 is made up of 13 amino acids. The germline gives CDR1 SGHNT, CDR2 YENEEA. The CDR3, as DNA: TGTGCCAGCAGCCCAGGGGACAAACAAGAAGCTTTCTTT. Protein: CASSPGDKQEAFF.

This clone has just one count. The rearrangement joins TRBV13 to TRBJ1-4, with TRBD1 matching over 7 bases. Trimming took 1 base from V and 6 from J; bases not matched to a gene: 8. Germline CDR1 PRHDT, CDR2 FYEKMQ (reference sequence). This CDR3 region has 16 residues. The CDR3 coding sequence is TGTGCCAGCAGCTTAGACCGACAGGGACCTCATGAAAAACTGTTTTTT. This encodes CASSLDRQGPHEKLFF.

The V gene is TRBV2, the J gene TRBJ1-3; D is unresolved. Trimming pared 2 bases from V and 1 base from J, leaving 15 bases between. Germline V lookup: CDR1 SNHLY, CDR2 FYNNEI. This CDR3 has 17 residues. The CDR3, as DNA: TGTGCCAGCAGTGAACTGGCATTCTCTAGATCTGGAAACACCATATATTTT. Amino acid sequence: CASSELAFSRSGNTIYF.